Below are 15 T cell receptor beta chains sequenced from a single sample in a study of identical twins. TCRdb re-derived calls from the 5' RACE reads in MiXCR, one entry per CDR3 protein. The sample lists 1.5 million to 2 million distinct CDR3 sequences; about 31% were seen once. Sequencing input: cord blood. Receptor source: a newborn girl in good health.

This clonotype was seen repeatedly, ten times or more. The CDR3 here is CSASPRLANYGYTF. The DNA of the CDR3 is TGCAGTGCCTCTCCCCGCCTAGCTAACTATGGCTACACCTTC. V usage is TRBV20-1 and J usage is TRBJ1-2; no clear D gene. Germline V lookup: CDR1 DFQATT, CDR2 SNEGSKA (reference sequence). The CDR3 is 14 amino acids. Trimming cost V 6 bases and J 0 bases, with 14 bases left between them.

The chain recombines TRBV13 with TRBJ2-3; 14 bases agree with TRBD2. The germline CDR1 and CDR2 sequences are PRHDT and FYEKMQ (reference sequence). V lost 2 bases and J lost 0; bases outside the gene matches: 1. The CDR3 covers 17 residues. The CDR3 spells CASSLRTSGRSTDTQYF. CDR3 nucleotide sequence: TGTGCCAGCAGCTTAAGGACTAGCGGGAGGAGCACAGATACGCAGTATTTT.

This clonotype appeared a few times. At one boundary the junction diverges from the germline segment, which might be a read error. V usage is TRBV2 and J usage is TRBJ2-7; 10 nucleotides agree with TRBD1. The DNA matches TRBJ2-5 better at its end, which makes the J call doubtful. The CDR3 length is 13 residues. Germline CDR1 and CDR2: SNHLY and FYNNEI. DNA for the CDR3: TGTGCCGGCAGGGGGACAGGGGCGGAGACCCAGTACTTC. Translating gives CAGRGTGAETQYF.

As concerns this clonotype: Possible read error: a much larger clone is one base away. The chain recombines TRBV29-1 with TRBJ2-7; D is possibly TRBD2 (5 bases). The DNA end lines up better with TRBJ2-5; the J call may be wrong. CDR1 and CDR2 (germline): SQVTM, ANQGSEA. The CDR3 contains 16 residues. CDR3 region: CSVEVRVTGFPETQYF. Written as DNA, the CDR3 is TGCAGCGTTGAAGTCCGGGTAACGGGGTTCCCAGAGACCCAGTACTTC.

To note about this clonotype: Compared with germline, one end of the junction differs, possibly owing to a read error. This chain connects TRBV20-1 to TRBJ2-1; 10 bases map to TRBD2. This CDR3 contains 18 residues. Germline-derived CDR1 and CDR2 are DFQATT and SNEGSKA (reference sequence). The CDR3 DNA reads as TGCGGTGCGCGCGGGACTAGCGTATTAATAGTCTCCTACAATGAGCAGTTCTTC. Protein sequence: CGARGTSVLIVSYNEQFF.

The V call is TRBV10-3, the J call TRBJ2-3; D is uncertain. This CDR3 has 14 amino acids. Between the trimmed V and J ends, which lost 0 bases and 2 bases, there was a span of 6 bases. The germline CDR1 and CDR2 sequences are ENHRY and SYGVKD. The CDR3 loop is CAISESAATDTQYF. The CDR3 DNA follows: TGTGCCATCAGTGAGTCGGCGGCCACAGATACGCAGTATTTT.

The sample holds a few counts of this clonotype. DNA for the CDR3: TGCAGTGCTAGAGATCGGTCCCGGGACAGGGACCGATTAAGTTTTGGCTACACCTTC. Amino acid sequence: CSARDRSRDRDRLSFGYTF. V gene TRBV20-1 combines with J gene TRBJ1-2, with 9 bases identical to TRBD1. Per germline, CDR1 DFQATT and CDR2 SNEGSKA (reference sequence). This CDR3 is built from 19 residues. Trimming at V came to 0 bases and at J to 7 bases, leaving 21 bases not matched to a gene.

A word on this clonotype: A much larger clone sits a single nucleotide away, making a read error possible. The chain uses TRBV12-3 or TRBV12-4 and TRBJ2-3, with 8 positions matching TRBD2. J lost 1 base, V lost 4 bases, and 4 bases had no gene match. There are 15 residues in the CDR3. CDR3 residues: CASSSGTRGTDTQYF. The CDR3 DNA follows: TGTGCCAGCAGTTCCGGGACTAGGGGCACAGATACGCAGTATTTT.

The chain carries TRBV11-3 and TRBJ2-1; D perhaps matches TRBD2 (6 bases). Matching the DNA end better, TRBJ2-7 makes the J call doubtful. The length of the CDR3 is 13 residues. The V gene's germline CDR1 is SGHNT and CDR2 YENEEA. The CDR3 DNA follows: TGTGCCAGCGCCGGGAGTGGGTACAATGAGCAGTACTTC. Its translation is CASAGSGYNEQYF.

This clonotype appeared a few times. This chain uses TRBV20-1 with TRBJ2-1, with 8 bases fitting TRBD1. With V trimmed by 5 bases and J by 4 bases, 4 bases remained unmatched. Germline CDR1 DFQATT, CDR2 SNEGSKA (reference sequence). The CDR3 runs to 13 residues. The CDR3 is CSADRGGYNEQFF. Here the CDR3 DNA reads TGCAGTGCTGACAGGGGCGGGTACAATGAGCAGTTCTTC.

This clonotype appeared once. This may arise from a read error, as a much more abundant clone is one base away. The CDR3 DNA follows: TGCGCCAGCAGCTTGGCCACGGGTAGCGACAATGAGCAGTTCTTC. Residues: CASSLATGSDNEQFF. J is TRBJ2-1 and V is TRBV5-1; possibly TRBD2 for D (5 bases). The ends were cut back, 0 bases at V and 5 bases at J, with 12 bases in the middle. CDR3 size: 15 residues. Germline loops: CDR1 SGHRS, CDR2 YFSETQ.

This clonotype was recorded a few times. The J gene is TRBJ1-2, the V gene TRBV27, with 9 bases identical to TRBD1. From germline, CDR1 is MNHEY and CDR2 SMNVEV (reference sequence). The CDR3 consists of 15 residues. V shed 6 bases, J shed 7 bases, and the junction held 12 bases outside the gene matches. CDR3 coding DNA: TGTGCCAGCAGGGAATCGGGACAGGGAGTAAGTGGCTACACCTTC. Translating gives CASRESGQGVSGYTF.

The chain has TRBV4-1 and TRBJ2-7, with D perhaps given as TRBD1 or TRBD2 (5 bases each). The CDR3 totals 13 residues. Germline V gene data show CDR1 as MGHRA and CDR2 as YSYEKL. V gave up 4 bases and J gave up 7 bases, with 14 bases separating them. Written as DNA, the CDR3 is TGCGCCAGCAGCCGGGACCCGGTGCGGGAGCAGTACTTC. Amino acids: CASSRDPVREQYF.

This clonotype has more than one count but fewer than ten. This rearrangement joins TRBV6-5 to TRBJ2-1; 14 bases line up with TRBD2. The CDR3 is made up of 15 amino acids. After removal of 6 bases from V and 8 bases from J, the junction contained 6 bases not matched to a gene. Germline assignment: CDR1 MNHEY and CDR2 SVGAGI. The CDR3 DNA sequence: TGTGCCAGCAGCCAGGGACTAGCGGGAGCCGATGAGCAGTTCTTC. Translating it yields CASSQGLAGADEQFF.

This clonotype has just a few counts. The CDR3: CSARWDTSTDTQYF. Here the CDR3 DNA reads TGCAGTGCTAGATGGGACACTTCCACAGATACGCAGTATTTT. This chain connects TRBV20-1 to TRBJ2-3, with D possibly matching TRBD1 (6 bases). This CDR3 is 14 amino acids long. Trimming removed 2 bases from V and 2 bases from J, with 11 bases in between. Germline CDR1 reads DFQATT; CDR2 reads SNEGSKA (reference sequence).